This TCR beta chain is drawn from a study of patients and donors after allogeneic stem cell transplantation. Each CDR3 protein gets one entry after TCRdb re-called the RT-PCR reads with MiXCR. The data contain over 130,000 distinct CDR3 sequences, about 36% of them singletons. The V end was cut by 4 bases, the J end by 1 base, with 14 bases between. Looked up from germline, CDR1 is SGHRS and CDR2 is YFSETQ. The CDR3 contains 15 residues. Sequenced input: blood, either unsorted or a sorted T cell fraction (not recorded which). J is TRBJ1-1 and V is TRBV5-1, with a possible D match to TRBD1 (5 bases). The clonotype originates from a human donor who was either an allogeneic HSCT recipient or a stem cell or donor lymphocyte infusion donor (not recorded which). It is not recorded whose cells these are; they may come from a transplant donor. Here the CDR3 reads CASSGLGRGNTEAFF. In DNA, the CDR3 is TGCGCCAGCAGCGGTTTAGGAAGGGGGAACACTGAAGCTTTCTTT.